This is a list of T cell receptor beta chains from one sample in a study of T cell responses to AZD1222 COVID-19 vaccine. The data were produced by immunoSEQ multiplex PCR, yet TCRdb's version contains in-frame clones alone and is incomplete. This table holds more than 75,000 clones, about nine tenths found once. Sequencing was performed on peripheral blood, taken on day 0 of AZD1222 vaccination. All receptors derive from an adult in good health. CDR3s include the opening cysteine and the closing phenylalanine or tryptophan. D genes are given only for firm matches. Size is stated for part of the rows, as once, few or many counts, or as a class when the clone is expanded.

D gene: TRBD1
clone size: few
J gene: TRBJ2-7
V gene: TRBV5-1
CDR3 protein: CASSRDRDEQYF
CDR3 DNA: TGCGCCAGCAGCCGGGACAGGGACGAGCAGTACTTC

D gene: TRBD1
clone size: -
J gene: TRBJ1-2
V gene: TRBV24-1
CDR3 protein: CATSDQWDSRTAYGYTF
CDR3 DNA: TGTGCCACCAGTGATCAATGGGACAGCAGGACTGCGTATGGCTACACCTTC

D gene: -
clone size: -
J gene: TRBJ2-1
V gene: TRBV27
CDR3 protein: CASSSTISYNEQFF
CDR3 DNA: TGTGCCAGCAGCTCCACCATTTCCTACAATGAGCAGTTCTTC

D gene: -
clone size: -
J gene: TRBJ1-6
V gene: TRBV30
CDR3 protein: CAWTHSSPLHF
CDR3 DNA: TGTGCCTGGACCCACTCTTCACCCCTCCACTTT

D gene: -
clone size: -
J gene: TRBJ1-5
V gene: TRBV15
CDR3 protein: CATSRGGTGSNQPQHF
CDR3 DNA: TGTGCCACCAGCAGAGGCGGGACTGGGAGCAATCAGCCCCAGCATTTT

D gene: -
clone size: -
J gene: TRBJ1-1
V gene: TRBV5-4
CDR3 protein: CASGGSMLNTEAFF
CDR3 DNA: TGTGCCAGCGGAGGCAGCATGCTGAACACTGAAGCTTTCTTT

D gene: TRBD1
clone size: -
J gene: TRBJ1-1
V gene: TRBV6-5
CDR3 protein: CASWTGGTEAFF
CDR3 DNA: TGTGCCAGCTGGACAGGGGGAACTGAAGCTTTCTTT

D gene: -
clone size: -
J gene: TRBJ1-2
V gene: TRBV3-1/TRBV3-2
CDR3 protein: CASSQGMANYGYTF
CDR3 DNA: TGTGCCAGCAGCCAAGGCATGGCTAACTATGGCTACACCTTC

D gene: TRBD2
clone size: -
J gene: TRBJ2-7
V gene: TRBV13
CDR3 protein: CASSLSGTPTYEQYF
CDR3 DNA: TGTGCCAGCAGCCTAAGCGGGACCCCCACCTACGAGCAGTACTTC

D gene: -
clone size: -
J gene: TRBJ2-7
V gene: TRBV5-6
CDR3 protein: CASSDSSGYEQYF
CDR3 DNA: TGTGCCAGCAGCGATTCGTCAGGATACGAGCAGTACTTC

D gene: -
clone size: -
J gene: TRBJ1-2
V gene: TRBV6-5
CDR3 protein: CASSYSGGFNYGYTF
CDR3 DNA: TGTGCCAGCAGTTACTCAGGGGGGTTTAACTATGGCTACACCTTC

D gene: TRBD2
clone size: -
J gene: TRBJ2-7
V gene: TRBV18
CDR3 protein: CASSPSVTSGGFPDYEQYF
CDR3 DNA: TGTGCCAGCTCACCCTCGGTGACTAGCGGGGGTTTCCCCGACTACGAGCAGTACTTC

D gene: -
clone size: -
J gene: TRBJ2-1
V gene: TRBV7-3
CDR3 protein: CASSPVGALVHEQFF
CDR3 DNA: TGTGCCAGCAGCCCCGTTGGGGCCCTCGTCCATGAGCAGTTCTTC

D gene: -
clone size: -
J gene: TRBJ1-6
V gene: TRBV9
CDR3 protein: CASSVVADWRSSPLHF
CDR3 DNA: TGTGCCAGCAGCGTAGTGGCCGATTGGAGGAGTTCACCCCTCCACTTT

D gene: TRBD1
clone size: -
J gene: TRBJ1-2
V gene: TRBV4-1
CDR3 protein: CASSHEPGQGALGYTF
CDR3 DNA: TGCGCCAGCAGCCATGAACCGGGACAGGGGGCGCTTGGCTACACCTTC

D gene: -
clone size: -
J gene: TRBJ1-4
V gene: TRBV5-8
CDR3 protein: CASSFTQGGEEKLFF
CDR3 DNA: TGTGCCAGCAGCTTCACACAGGGAGGCGAGGAAAAACTGTTTTTT

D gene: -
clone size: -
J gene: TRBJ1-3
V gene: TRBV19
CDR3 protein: CASSKGSARSSGNTIYF
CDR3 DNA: TGTGCCAGTAGTAAGGGTTCAGCGAGAAGCTCTGGAAACACCATATATTTT

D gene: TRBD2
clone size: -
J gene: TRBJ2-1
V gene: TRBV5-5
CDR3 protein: CASSLAGLVRSGNEQFF
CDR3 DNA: TGTGCCAGCAGCTTGGCCGGACTAGTGAGGAGTGGAAATGAGCAGTTCTTC

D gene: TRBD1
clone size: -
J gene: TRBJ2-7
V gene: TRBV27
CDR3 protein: CASSEGTGVYEQYF
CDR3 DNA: TGTGCCAGCAGTGAAGGGACAGGGGTCTACGAGCAGTACTTC

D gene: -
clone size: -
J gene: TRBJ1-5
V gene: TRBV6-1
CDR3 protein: CASSEAARFQPQHF
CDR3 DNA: TGTGCCAGCAGTGAAGCTGCGAGGTTTCAGCCCCAGCATTTT

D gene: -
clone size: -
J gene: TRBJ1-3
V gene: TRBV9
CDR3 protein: CASSGRQGTNTIYF
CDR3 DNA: TGTGCCAGCAGCGGGCGCCAGGGAACAAACACCATATATTTT

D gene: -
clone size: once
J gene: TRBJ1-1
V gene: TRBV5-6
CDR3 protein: CASSLPSTAPTEAFF
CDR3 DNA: TGTGCCAGCAGCTTGCCGTCCACCGCGCCCACTGAAGCTTTCTTT

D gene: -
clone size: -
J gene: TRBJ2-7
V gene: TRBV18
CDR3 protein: CASSPPGRGATEQYF
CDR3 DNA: TGTGCCAGCTCACCACCGGGCAGGGGCGCTACCGAGCAGTACTTC

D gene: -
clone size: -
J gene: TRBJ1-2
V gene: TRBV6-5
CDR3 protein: CASAGANYGYTF
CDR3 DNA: TGTGCCAGCGCAGGGGCAAACTATGGCTACACCTTC

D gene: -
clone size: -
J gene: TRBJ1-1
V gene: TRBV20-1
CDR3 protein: CSARIRGKLIF
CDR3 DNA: TGCAGTGCTAGAATCCGGGGGAAGCTGATCTTT

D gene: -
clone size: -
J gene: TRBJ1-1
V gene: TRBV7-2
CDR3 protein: CASSQEGEAFF
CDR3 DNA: TGTGCCAGCAGCCAAGAGGGTGAAGCTTTCTTT

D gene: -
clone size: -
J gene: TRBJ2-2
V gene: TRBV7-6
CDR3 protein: CASSLAPGNTGELFF
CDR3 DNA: TGTGCCAGCAGCTTAGCGCCGGGGAACACCGGGGAGCTGTTTTTT

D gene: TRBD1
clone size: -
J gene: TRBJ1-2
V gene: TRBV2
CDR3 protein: CASSGDRGSYGYTF
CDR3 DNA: TGTGCCAGCAGTGGGGACAGAGGAAGTTATGGCTACACCTTC

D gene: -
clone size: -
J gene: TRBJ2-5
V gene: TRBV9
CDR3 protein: CASSVGGGEWETQYF
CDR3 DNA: TGTGCCAGCAGCGTTGGAGGGGGGGAGTGGGAGACCCAGTACTTC

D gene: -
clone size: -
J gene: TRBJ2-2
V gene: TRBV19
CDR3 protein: CASSIEYTGELFF
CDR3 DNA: TGTGCCAGTAGTATTGAGTACACCGGGGAGCTGTTTTTT

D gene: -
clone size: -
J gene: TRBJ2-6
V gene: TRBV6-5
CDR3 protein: CASSNQGAWVNVLTF
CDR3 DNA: TGTGCCAGCAGTAATCAAGGGGCTTGGGTCAACGTCCTGACTTTC

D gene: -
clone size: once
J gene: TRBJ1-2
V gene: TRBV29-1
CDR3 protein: CSVEGVNGYTF
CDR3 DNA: TGCAGCGTTGAAGGGGTCAACGGCTACACCTTC

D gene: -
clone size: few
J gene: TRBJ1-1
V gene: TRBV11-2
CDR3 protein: CASSLGARNTEAFF
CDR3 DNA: TGTGCCAGCAGCCTGGGTGCCAGGAACACTGAAGCTTTCTTT

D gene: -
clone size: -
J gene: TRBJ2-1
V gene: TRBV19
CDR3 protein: CASGTNHNEQFF
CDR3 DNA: TGTGCCAGTGGGACCAATCACAATGAGCAGTTCTTC

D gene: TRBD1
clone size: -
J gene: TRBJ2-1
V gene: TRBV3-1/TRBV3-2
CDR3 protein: CASSLDRGRYNEQFF
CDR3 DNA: TGTGCCAGCAGCCTAGACAGGGGCAGATACAATGAGCAGTTCTTC

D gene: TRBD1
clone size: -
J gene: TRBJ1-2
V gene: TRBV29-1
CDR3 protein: CSGGTGNGYTF
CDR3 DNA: TGCAGCGGGGGGACAGGGAATGGCTACACCTTC

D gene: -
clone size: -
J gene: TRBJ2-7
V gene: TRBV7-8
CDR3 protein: CASSPGIKEQYF
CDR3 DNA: TGTGCCAGCAGCCCCGGAATTAAGGAGCAGTACTTC

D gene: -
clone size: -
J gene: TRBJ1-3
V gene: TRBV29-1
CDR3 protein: CSVLERGSGNTIYF
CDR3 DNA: TGCAGCGTTCTTGAAAGGGGGTCTGGAAACACCATATATTTT

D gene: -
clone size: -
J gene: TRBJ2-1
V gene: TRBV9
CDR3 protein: CASSPQDRTNEQFF
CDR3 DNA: TGTGCCAGCAGCCCACAGGACAGAACGAATGAGCAGTTCTTC

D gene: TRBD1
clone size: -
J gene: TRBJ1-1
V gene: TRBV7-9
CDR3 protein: CASRIGGAVTEAFF
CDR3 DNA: TGTGCCAGCAGAATAGGGGGCGCAGTCACTGAAGCTTTCTTT

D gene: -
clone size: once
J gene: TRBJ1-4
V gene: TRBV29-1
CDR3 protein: CSVETGRGEKLFF
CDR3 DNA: TGCAGCGTTGAGACAGGCCGGGGGGAAAAACTGTTTTTT

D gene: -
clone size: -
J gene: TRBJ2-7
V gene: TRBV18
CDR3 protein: CASSTDSYYEQYF
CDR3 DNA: TGTGCCAGCTCAACGGACAGTTACTACGAGCAGTACTTC

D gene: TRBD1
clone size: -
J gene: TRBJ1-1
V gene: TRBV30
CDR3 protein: CASSGTGEAFF
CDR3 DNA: TGTGCCTCCTCCGGGACAGGTGAAGCTTTCTTT

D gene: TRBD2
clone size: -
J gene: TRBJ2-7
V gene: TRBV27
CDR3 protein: CASSLSKLAGYEQYF
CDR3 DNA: TGTGCCAGCAGTTTATCGAAGTTAGCGGGGTATGAGCAGTACTTC

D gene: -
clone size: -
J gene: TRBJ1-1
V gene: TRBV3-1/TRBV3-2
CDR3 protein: CASSRMQGNTEAFF
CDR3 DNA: TGTGCCAGCAGCCGAATGCAGGGAAACACTGAAGCTTTCTTT

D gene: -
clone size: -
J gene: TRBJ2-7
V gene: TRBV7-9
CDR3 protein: CASSLNQGTYEQYF
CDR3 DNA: TGTGCCAGCAGCTTAAATCAGGGGACCTACGAGCAGTACTTC